What follows are 10 T cell receptor beta chains derived from one specimen sequenced in a study of blood T cell repertoires in COVID-19. Only in-frame clones appear in the TCRdb table, and some are missing; sequencing was by immunoSEQ multiplex PCR. Of 250,000 or so clones in the sample, around 83% were seen once. Sample: PBMCs or T cells enriched from blood (not recorded which). Every receptor here comes from a woman aged 50 to 65 who had been exposed to COVID-19.

The J gene is TRBJ2-7, the V gene TRBV18, with D possibly TRBD1 on 6 matching bases. This CDR3 is built from 14 residues. Germline values: CDR1 KGHSH, CDR2 LQKENI. Trimming left V 6 bases short and J 0 bases short, with 12 bases between. CDR3 in amino acids: CASSQDRHSYEQYF. The CDR3 DNA follows: TGTGCCAGCTCTCAGGACAGACACTCCTACGAGCAGTACTTC.

This clone was recorded once. The chain is built from TRBV5-1 and TRBJ2-3; 9 nucleotides line up with TRBD2. The ends lost 2 bases at V and 1 base at J; junction bases unmatched: 2. Per the germline V gene, CDR1 is SGHRS and CDR2 is YFSETQ. The CDR3 spans 15 residues. The CDR3 DNA reads TGCGCCAGCAGCTTAAGACTAGCGGGCACAGATACGCAGTATTTT. This sequence encodes CASSLRLAGTDTQYF.

The chain combines TRBV15 with TRBJ1-2; maybe TRBD1 (5 bases). CDR3 length equals 16 residues. Germline V gene sequence: CDR1 LNHNV, CDR2 YYDKDF (reference sequence). V was cut by 0 bases and J by 8 bases, with 19 bases left in between. CDR3 nucleotide sequence: TGTGCCACCAGCAGAGATCAGGCAGGGCTGGGATACGGCTACACCTTC. Its translation is CATSRDQAGLGYGYTF.

This chain's CDR3 is CASSPGDRSNSPLHF. The CDR3 nucleotides are TGTGCCAGCAGCCCCGGGGACAGGAGTAATTCACCCCTCCACTTT. V usage is TRBV9 and J usage is TRBJ1-6; 8 bases are shared with TRBD1. The CDR3 totals 15 residues. With V trimmed by 4 bases and J by 6 bases, 6 bases remained unmatched. The V gene's germline CDR1 is SGDLS and CDR2 YYNGEE.

The CDR3 protein is CASRLRRGARGTEAFF. The DNA of the CDR3 is TGTGCAAGTCGCTTAAGGCGGGGGGCGAGAGGAACTGAAGCTTTCTTT. J is TRBJ1-1 and V is TRBV12-2. TRBV12-2 represents a pseudogene. This CDR3 has 16 residues.

The chain joins TRBV30 to TRBJ1-1, with TRBD1 matching 8 bases. V lost 5 bases to trimming and J lost 1 base; unmatched junction nucleotides: 6. CDR1 is GTSNPN, CDR2 SVGIG, per germline (reference sequence). The CDR3 has 14 residues. CDR3 loop: CAWGQGMANTEAFF. For the CDR3, the DNA is TGTGCCTGGGGACAGGGCATGGCGAACACTGAAGCTTTCTTT.

This clone has only a few counts. This chain links TRBV6-5 with TRBJ1-5; D is uncertain. Trimming removed 5 bases at V and 7 bases at J, with 12 bases between. Germline CDR1 reads MNHEY; CDR2 reads SVGAGI. The CDR3 totals 13 residues. The CDR3 coding sequence is TGTGCCAGCAGTCAAAGAGGCGGGCAGCCCCAGCATTTT. It is translated as CASSQRGGQPQHF.

J is TRBJ1-1 and V is TRBV2; 9 bases are shared with TRBD1. From germline, CDR1 is SNHLY and CDR2 FYNNEI. Trimming removed 9 bases from V and 5 bases from J; junction bases left unmatched: 7. This CDR3 is built from 13 residues. This chain's CDR3 is CASSQGARTEAFF. DNA for the CDR3: TGTGCCAGTTCACAGGGGGCGCGGACTGAAGCTTTCTTT.

This chain connects TRBV12-3 or TRBV12-4 to TRBJ2-5, with D uncertain. The CDR3 spans 11 residues. V dropped 9 bases and J dropped 4 bases, with 9 bases sitting between them. CDR3 coding DNA: TGTGCCAGTCGGGTGGGAGAGACCCAGTACTTC. It is translated as CASRVGETQYF.

V and J are TRBV4-3 and TRBJ2-7; the match to TRBD2 covers 9 bases. CDR1 is LGHNA, CDR2 YSLEER, per germline. V was clipped by 1 base and J by 3 bases; unmatched bases: 7. CDR3 size: 16 residues. CDR3 amino acids: CASSQVRASGVYEQYF. CDR3 sequence (DNA): TGCGCCAGCAGCCAAGTAAGGGCTAGCGGGGTCTACGAGCAGTACTTC.